This T cell receptor beta chain was identified in a study of control samples from healthy donors and cancer patients. Here immunoSEQ multiplex PCR was the method, and the copy in TCRdb shows in-frame clones only, minus some. The sample holds about 120,000 clones; 88% are singletons and the top ten take about 3.2%. The V end lost 6 bases, the J end lost 0 bases, and 11 bases lay between the germline ends. CDR3 size: 14 residues. Germline values: CDR1 LNHDA, CDR2 SQIVND (reference sequence). The sequenced sample consisted of blood. This clonotype was obtained from a man between 40 and 49 years old in good health. The chain combines TRBV19 with TRBJ1-2; D unclear. The CDR3 region has the DNA TGTGCCAGTAGCATCGAGGGCGCTAACTATGGCTACACCTTC. This codes for CASSIEGANYGYTF.